Sequencing of this T cell receptor (beta chain) was carried out in a study of Graves' ophthalmopathy and Graves' hyperthyroidism. About the research overall: Before any treatment was given, at initial diagnosis, peripheral blood was collected. The study, taken as a whole, reports: In blood appeared most of the expanded thyroid clonotypes whose frequency exceeded 0.001.

Concerning this clonotype itself: Its cognate antigen is unknown.

No donor had other autoimmune disease, uncontrolled infection, pregnancy or lactation. The diagnosis was founded upon clinical symptoms, serum thyroxine, TRAb, thyroid ultrasound and orbital computed tomography. Transcripts of RNA were the source for amplifying TCR beta CDR3 regions. A first-round RT-PCR used HTBI primers, followed by a second-round multiplex PCR. TCRdb processed the multiplex PCR reads anew with MiXCR; each CDR3 protein has one entry. The sample lists about 230,000 distinct CDR3 sequences, around 50% occurring once. The sequence came from an adult man with Graves' ophthalmopathy. The sample comprised peripheral blood.

CDR3 amino acids: CASSSTDPGANVLTF. In DNA, the CDR3 is TGTGCCAGCAGCTCGACAGACCCGGGGGCCAACGTCCTGACTTTC. The chain has TRBV7-9 and TRBJ2-6, with D perhaps TRBD1 (5 bases). With 4 bases removed from V and 4 bases from J, the gap between germline ends came to 11 bases. Germline CDR1 reads SEHNR; CDR2 reads FQNEAQ (reference sequence). The CDR3 extends over 15 amino acids.